The 17 T cell receptor beta chains listed next were all sequenced from one sample in a study of CD8+ T cells in alopecia areata. TCR sequencing used cDNA made by reverse transcription of extracted RNA. Method: immunoSEQ multiplex PCR; TCRdb's copy keeps in-frame clones and lacks some. The sample has 80,000 to 100,000 clones, roughly two fifths seen once. Sample: CD4+ T cells sorted from blood. These receptors came from a human donor with alopecia areata.

This clone was detected a few times. V and J are TRBV29-1 and TRBJ2-3; tentative D call: TRBD2 (6 bases). The CDR3 contains 15 residues. Germline CDR1 is SQVTM and CDR2 is ANQGSEA. Trimming stripped 6 bases from V and 0 bases from J, with 16 bases between. For the CDR3, the DNA is TGCAGCGTCCCGATTCGGGGGACTAGCACAGATACGCAGTATTTT. Translating gives CSVPIRGTSTDTQYF.

The rearrangement uses TRBV28 and TRBJ1-2; no clear D. The germline V and J ends were trimmed by 8 bases and 4 bases, with 8 bases remaining between them. CDR1 is MDHEN and CDR2 is SYDVKM in the germline V gene. The CDR3 is 11 residues long. Here the CDR3 DNA reads TGTGCCAGCGGGCCCAGCTATGGCTACACCTTC. It codes for CASGPSYGYTF.

V usage is TRBV29-1 and J usage is TRBJ1-1; 7 nucleotides match TRBD1. The CDR3 runs 14 residues. After removal of 7 bases from V and 8 bases from J, the junction contained 16 bases not matched to a gene. Per the germline V gene, CDR1 is SQVTM and CDR2 is ANQGSEA. The CDR3 nucleotides are TGCAGCGCCGCTTGGACAGGTTCCTTCGGGGAAGCTTTCTTT. This encodes CSAAWTGSFGEAFF.

V and J are TRBV25-1 and TRBJ2-7; 8 nucleotides agree with TRBD2. Germline lookup yields CDR1 MGHDK and CDR2 SYGVNS. The CDR3 extends over 14 amino acids. The junction had 1 base not matched to a gene; V was cut back by 3 bases and J by 0 bases. CDR3 coding DNA: TGTGCCAGCAGTGATGGGACTAGCTCCTACGAGCAGTACTTC. It translates to CASSDGTSSYEQYF.

This chain links TRBV5-1 with TRBJ2-3, with D hard to call. The CDR3 runs to 12 residues. Trimming shortened V by 0 bases and J by 4 bases, and 3 bases separated the two germline ends. Germline CDR1 SGHRS, CDR2 YFSETQ. In DNA form, the CDR3 reads TGCGCCAGCAGCTTGGAGGCAGATACGCAGTATTTT. It yields the protein CASSLEADTQYF.

This clone was observed a handful of times. The V and J genes are TRBV13 and TRBJ2-3; possibly TRBD2 for D (6 bases). The germline V gene has CDR1 PRHDT and CDR2 FYEKMQ (reference sequence). CDR3 size: 13 residues. V lost 10 bases and J lost 4, with 15 bases in between. The CDR3, as DNA: TGTGCCACTACGGGACTCCGGGCAGATACGCAGTATTTT. As protein: CATTGLRADTQYF.

This clone was detected only a few times. Other DNA sequences within the sample encode an identical CDR3. The V call is TRBV30, the J call TRBJ1-5; perhaps TRBD1 as D (5 bases). Germline V gene lookup returns CDR1 GTSNPN and CDR2 SVGIG (reference sequence). V dropped 0 bases and J dropped 4 bases, with 13 bases sitting between them. This CDR3 has 15 residues. CDR3 protein: CAWSVPGGRNQPQHF. CDR3 nucleotide sequence: TGTGCCTGGAGTGTACCCGGGGGTCGAAATCAGCCCCAGCATTTT.

In its sample, this clone was seen a few times. The chain has TRBV6-5 and TRBJ2-1; D is perhaps TRBD2 (5 bases). This CDR3 spans 14 amino acids. From germline, CDR1 is MNHEY and CDR2 SVGAGI. V was clipped by 7 bases and J by 5 bases, with 15 bases between them. DNA for the CDR3: TGTGCCAGCAACGAACCCGGACTCAACAATGAGCAGTTCTTC. This sequence encodes CASNEPGLNNEQFF.

This rearrangement joins TRBV29-1 to TRBJ2-7; 7 nucleotides line up with TRBD2. The CDR3 runs to 13 residues. Per germline, CDR1 SQVTM and CDR2 ANQGSEA. V dropped 4 bases and J dropped 6; count of bases not matched to a gene: 9. CDR3 in amino acids: CSVASQRDSEQYF. The CDR3 nucleotides are TGCAGCGTTGCGAGCCAGCGGGATAGCGAGCAGTACTTC.

The J gene is TRBJ2-3, the V gene TRBV7-2; D possibly uses TRBD1 or TRBD2 (5 bases each). V gave up 4 bases and J gave up 3 bases, with 14 bases separating them. The germline V gene has CDR1 SGHTA and CDR2 FQGNSA. The CDR3 consists of 15 residues. CDR3 sequence (DNA): TGTGCCAGCAGCTGGCGACAGACTACAACAGATACGCAGTATTTT. It yields the protein CASSWRQTTTDTQYF.

The CDR3 region is CASRGQGNTEAFF. The CDR3 DNA reads TGTGCCAGCAGAGGACAAGGGAACACTGAAGCTTTCTTT. The chain uses TRBV7-9 and TRBJ1-1; tentatively, D is TRBD1 (5 bases). The germline gives CDR1 SEHNR, CDR2 FQNEAQ (reference sequence). The CDR3 runs to 13 residues. V was pared by 6 bases and J by 1 base, with 9 bases between. Combining the CDR3 with reference TRBV7-9 and TRBJ1-1 gives the whole variable domain DTGVSQNPRHKITKRGQNVTFRCDPISEHNRLYWYRQTLGQGPEFLTYFQNEAQLEKSRLLSDRFSAERPKGSFSTLEIQRTEQGDSAMYLCASRGQGNTEAFFGQGTRLTVV.

J is TRBJ1-2 and V is TRBV5-6; D gene ambiguous. Germline V gives CDR1 SGHDT, CDR2 YYEEEE. With 2 bases removed from V and 2 bases from J, the gap between germline ends came to 13 bases. This CDR3 comprises 15 residues. In DNA form, the CDR3 reads TGTGCCAGCAGCTTCCCCGGGGAATGGAACTATGGCTACACCTTC. Translated: CASSFPGEWNYGYTF.

This clone came up a few times. The rearrangement links TRBV29-1 to TRBJ2-7; 11 bases line up with TRBD2. CDR3 length equals 16 residues. The V segment lost 0 bases and the J segment 0 bases; nucleotides outside the gene matches: 4. Germline loops: CDR1 SQVTM, CDR2 ANQGSEA. The CDR3 here is CSVEDWGLAASYEQYF. The CDR3 nucleotides are TGCAGCGTTGAAGATTGGGGACTAGCGGCCTCCTACGAGCAGTACTTC.

The chain uses TRBV7-2 and TRBJ2-4, with TRBD2 as a possible D gene (5 bases). This CDR3 contains 12 residues. The V gene lost 5 bases and the J gene lost 7 bases, with 9 bases spanning the gap. Germline values: CDR1 SGHTA, CDR2 FQGNSA. As DNA, the CDR3 is TGTGCCAGCAGCGAGACGGGGAACATTCAGTACTTC. It encodes CASSETGNIQYF.

The chain couples TRBV29-1 to TRBJ1-2; possible D gene TRBD1, 5 bases. CDR1 is SQVTM, CDR2 ANQGSEA, per germline. The CDR3 has 12 residues. V gave up 3 bases and J gave up 13 bases, with 18 bases separating them. In DNA form, the CDR3 reads TGCAGCGTTGATCTGGTCCGAGGGGTAGGCACCTTC. Translation: CSVDLVRGVGTF.

This chain links TRBV2 with TRBJ2-1, with 8 bases that match TRBD1. With 8 bases clipped from V and 5 bases from J, the junction kept 8 bases outside the gene matches. CDR3 length equals 14 residues. Germline CDR1 and CDR2: SNHLY and FYNNEI. CDR3 residues: CASGSDRENNEQFF. The DNA of the CDR3 is TGTGCCAGCGGCTCGGACAGGGAAAACAATGAGCAGTTCTTC.

Ten or more counts support this clone. V is TRBV7-2 and J is TRBJ2-1; 9 bases are a match to TRBD2. The CDR3 consists of 14 residues. CDR1 SGHTA and CDR2 FQGNSA come from the germline V gene. V dropped 0 bases and J dropped 9; count of bases not matched to a gene: 3. Written as DNA, the CDR3 is TGTGCCAGCAGCTTAGCAGCGGGGGGCGGTGAGCAGTTCTTC. It is translated as CASSLAAGGGEQFF.